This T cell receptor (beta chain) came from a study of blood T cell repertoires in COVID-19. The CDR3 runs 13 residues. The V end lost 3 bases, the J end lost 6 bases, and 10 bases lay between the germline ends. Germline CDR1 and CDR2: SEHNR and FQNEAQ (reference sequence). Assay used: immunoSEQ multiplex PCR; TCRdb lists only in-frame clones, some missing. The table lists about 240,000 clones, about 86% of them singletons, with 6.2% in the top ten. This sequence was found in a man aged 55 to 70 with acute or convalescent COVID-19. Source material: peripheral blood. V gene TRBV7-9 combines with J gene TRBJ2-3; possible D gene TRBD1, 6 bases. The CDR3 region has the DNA TGTGCCAGCAGCTTGGACAGACGGGATACGCAGTATTTT. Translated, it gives CASSLDRRDTQYF. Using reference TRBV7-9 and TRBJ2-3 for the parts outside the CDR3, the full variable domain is DTGVSQNPRHKITKRGQNVTFRCDPISEHNRLYWYRQTLGQGPEFLTYFQNEAQLEKSRLLSDRFSAERPKGSFSTLEIQRTEQGDSAMYLCASSLDRRDTQYFGPGTRLTVL.